Below are 26 T cell receptor beta chains sequenced from a single sample in a study of blood T cell repertoires in COVID-19. Libraries were prepared by immunoSEQ multiplex PCR; TCRdb keeps only in-frame clonotypes and omits some of them. The table lists over 150,000 clones, more than 70% of them singletons. The sequencing sample was made of peripheral blood. Receptors originate from an elderly woman with active or convalescent COVID-19.

The chain recombines TRBV14 with TRBJ1-6; 7 bases align to TRBD1. This CDR3 is 15 amino acids long. Germline V gene data show CDR1 as SGHDN and CDR2 as FVKESK. With V trimmed by 3 bases and J by 16 bases, 15 bases remained unmatched. The CDR3 loop is CASSHYRQGPAKLHF. The CDR3 DNA sequence: TGTGCCAGCAGCCATTACCGACAGGGCCCCGCTAAGCTCCACTTT.

The chain couples TRBV6-2 or TRBV6-3 to TRBJ2-7; 15 bases are a match to TRBD2. Germline V gene lookup returns CDR1 MNHEY and CDR2 SVGEGT. Trimming removed 2 bases from V and 1 base from J; junction bases left unmatched: 3. The CDR3 runs 17 residues. CDR3 sequence (DNA): TGTGCCAGCAGTTACGGGACTAGCGGGAGGCAGTCCTACGAGCAGTACTTC. It encodes CASSYGTSGRQSYEQYF.

CDR3 sequence (DNA): TGTGCCAGCAGCTCCACAGGGACGGATCAGCCCCAGCATTTT. Translated, it gives CASSSTGTDQPQHF. The gene calls are TRBV7-6 and TRBJ1-5; a possible D gene is TRBD1 (6 bases). The CDR3 spans 14 residues. The ends were cut back, 4 bases at V and 5 bases at J, with 12 bases in the middle. In germline, CDR1 is SGHVS, CDR2 FNYEAQ. The variable domain in full, completed from reference TRBV7-6 and TRBJ1-5, reads GAGVSQSPRYKVTKRGQDVALRCDPISGHVSLYWYRQALGQGPEFLTYFNYEAQQDKSGLPNDRFSAERPEGSISTLTIQRTEQRDSAMYRCASSSTGTDQPQHFGDGTRLSIL.

This chain connects TRBV6-2 or TRBV6-3 to TRBJ2-1, with 13 nucleotides matching TRBD2. The CDR3 totals 16 residues. Unmatched junction bases numbered 7, after V lost 6 bases and J lost 5 bases. Germline V gene sequence: CDR1 MNHEY, CDR2 SVGEGT. Here the CDR3 reads CASSRGTSGTHNEQFF. Here the CDR3 DNA reads TGTGCCAGCAGCCGCGGGACTAGCGGGACCCACAATGAGCAGTTCTTC.

The gene calls are TRBV5-6 and TRBJ1-2, with D uncertain. CDR3 length: 15 residues. V was trimmed by 4 bases and J by 5 bases, leaving 18 bases between them. Per the germline V gene, CDR1 is SGHDT and CDR2 is YYEEEE. CDR3 coding DNA: TGTGCCAGCAGCCGGATGTTAGGAGAAGAGTATGGCTACACCTTC. This sequence encodes CASSRMLGEEYGYTF.

V and J are TRBV28 and TRBJ2-2, with 8 nucleotides matching TRBD2. CDR1 and CDR2 from the germline V gene are MDHEN and SYDVKM. The CDR3 has 17 amino acids. The V and J ends lost 7 bases and 3 bases, in that order; junction bases with no gene match: 13. The CDR3 bases are TGTGCCAGCATCTCCCTCGGGGCGGGAGGAGACACCGGGGAGCTGTTTTTT. The encoded protein is CASISLGAGGDTGELFF. Full variable domain (remainder filled in from reference TRBV28 and TRBJ2-2): DVKVTQSSRYLVKRTGEKVFLECVQDMDHENMFWYRQDPGLGLRLIYFSYDVKMKEKGDIPEGYSVSREKKERFSLILESASTNQTSMYLCASISLGAGGDTGELFFGEGSRLTVL.

This clone showed up just once. This rearrangement joins TRBV6-1 to TRBJ2-5, with 8 bases aligning to TRBD2. Unmatched junction bases numbered 11, after V lost 5 bases and J lost 6 bases. The CDR3 is made up of 15 amino acids. Germline V lookup: CDR1 MNHNS, CDR2 SASEGT. The CDR3 loop is CASSPGGGGKKTQYF. In nucleotides, the CDR3 is TGTGCCAGCAGTCCGGGGGGGGGCGGGAAGAAGACCCAGTACTTC.

The chain joins TRBV6-1 to TRBJ1-5; 8 bases are shared with TRBD1. V shed 2 bases, J shed 6 bases, and the junction held 6 bases outside the gene matches. Germline values: CDR1 MNHNS, CDR2 SASEGT. The CDR3 covers 15 residues. The CDR3 sequence: CASSEQGALGQPQHF. In nucleotides, the CDR3 is TGTGCCAGCAGTGAACAGGGGGCTTTGGGTCAGCCCCAGCATTTT.

The chain carries TRBV11-2 and TRBJ2-3; 9 bases are a match to TRBD2. The V gene's germline CDR1 is SGHAT and CDR2 FQNNGV. After removal of 1 base from V and 0 bases from J, the junction contained 5 bases not matched to a gene. The CDR3 covers 17 residues. CDR3 nucleotide sequence: TGTGCCAGCAGCTTAGGGGGGACTAGCAGCAGCACAGATACGCAGTATTTT. It is translated as CASSLGGTSSSTDTQYF.

This rearrangement joins TRBV11-2 to TRBJ1-1; D unclear. Germline V CDR1 and CDR2: SGHAT, FQNNGV. The CDR3 totals 13 residues. Trimming removed 1 base at V and 5 bases at J, with 8 bases between. The CDR3 is CASSLAPGTEAFF. The CDR3 DNA reads as TGTGCCAGCAGCTTAGCCCCAGGTACTGAAGCTTTCTTT.

This chain links TRBV29-1 with TRBJ2-7, with D possibly TRBD1 on 7 matching bases. The germline V gene encodes CDR1 SQVTM and CDR2 ANQGSEA. The CDR3 covers 15 residues. Trimming left V 6 bases short and J 5 bases short, with 23 bases between. The CDR3 here is CSVRGDDRVAHEQYF. The CDR3 bases are TGCAGCGTCCGCGGGGATGACAGGGTCGCCCACGAGCAGTACTTC.

The chain uses TRBV19 and TRBJ1-6, with TRBD1 matching over 7 bases. The junction had 7 bases not matched to a gene; V was cut back by 4 bases and J by 10 bases. This CDR3 region has 14 residues. CDR1 is LNHDA, CDR2 SQIVND, per germline (reference sequence). The CDR3: CASSTTGPESPLHF. For the CDR3, the DNA is TGTGCCAGTAGTACGACAGGGCCCGAATCACCCCTCCACTTT.

This clone was seen only a few times. V and J are TRBV5-4 and TRBJ2-1; TRBD2 matches 11 bases. CDR1 is SGHNT, CDR2 YYREEE, per germline (reference sequence). J gave up 9 bases and V 4 bases, and 3 bases lay outside the gene matches. The CDR3 is 13 amino acids. CDR3 sequence (DNA): TGTGCCAGCAGCCCCGGGACTAGCGGTGAGCAGTTCTTC. It codes for CASSPGTSGEQFF.

The chain carries TRBV10-3 and TRBJ1-1; possible D gene TRBD1, 5 bases. V lost 6 bases, J lost 1 base, and 9 bases lay in between. The CDR3 runs to 13 residues. Germline CDR1 ENHRY, CDR2 SYGVKD. The CDR3: CAIRSGQNTEAFF. DNA of the CDR3: TGTGCCATCAGATCAGGACAGAACACTGAAGCTTTCTTT.

This clone was found a few times. The chain couples TRBV5-1 to TRBJ2-5; possible D gene TRBD2, 6 bases. The germline gives CDR1 SGHRS, CDR2 YFSETQ. V lost 2 bases to trimming and J lost 0 bases, with 14 bases between them. The CDR3 is made up of 16 amino acids. The CDR3 loop reads CASSFRGATYQETQYF. The CDR3 region has the DNA TGCGCCAGCAGCTTCCGCGGGGCAACGTACCAAGAGACCCAGTACTTC. The variable domain in full, completed from reference TRBV5-1 and TRBJ2-5, reads KAGVTQTPRYLIKTRGQQVTLSCSPISGHRSVSWYQQTPGQGLQFLFEYFSETQRNKGNFPGRFSGRQFSNSRSEMNVSTLELGDSALYLCASSFRGATYQETQYFGPGTRLLVL.

This chain links TRBV30 with TRBJ2-3; 9 nucleotides align to TRBD2. V lost 7 bases, J lost 4 bases, and 15 bases stayed unmatched. In germline, CDR1 is GTSNPN, CDR2 SVGIG (reference sequence). The CDR3 consists of 16 residues. In nucleotides, the CDR3 is TGTGCCTTAAGGGGGACTAGCAGGGTTTCTGCAGATACGCAGTATTTT. It encodes CALRGTSRVSADTQYF.

The chain is built from TRBV5-1 and TRBJ1-2, with a tentative D call TRBD1 (6 bases). The CDR3 loop spans 15 amino acids. V lost 1 base to trimming and J lost 3 bases, with 13 bases between them. Per germline, CDR1 SGHRS and CDR2 YFSETQ. The CDR3 bases are TGCGCCAGCAGCTTGAATCCGGGGGGCGACTATGGCTACACCTTC. Translating it yields CASSLNPGGDYGYTF. The full variable domain, in which reference TRBV5-1 and TRBJ1-2 provide the parts outside the CDR3, is KAGVTQTPRYLIKTRGQQVTLSCSPISGHRSVSWYQQTPGQGLQFLFEYFSETQRNKGNFPGRFSGRQFSNSRSEMNVSTLELGDSALYLCASSLNPGGDYGYTFGSGTRLTVV.

The rearrangement uses TRBV5-8 and TRBJ1-5; TRBD1 is a possible D gene (6 bases). In germline, CDR1 is SGHTS, CDR2 YDEGEE. The CDR3 runs to 15 residues. Trimming pared 2 bases from V and 2 bases from J, leaving 11 bases between. This CDR3 reads CASSFQGLRNQPQHF. In nucleotides, the CDR3 is TGTGCCAGCAGCTTTCAGGGGTTGCGCAATCAGCCCCAGCATTTT.

This chain links TRBV7-3 with TRBJ2-1; maybe TRBD1 (7 bases). Germline CDR1 SGHTA, CDR2 FQGTGA. CDR3 length: 15 amino acids. Trimming cost V 5 bases and J 8 bases, with 19 bases left between them. The CDR3, as DNA: TGTGCCAGCAGCCAGGGGGGACTGAAGGAGGATGAGCAGTTCTTC. Protein: CASSQGGLKEDEQFF.

The chain recombines TRBV5-1 with TRBJ1-2; D may be TRBD1 (5 bases). V dropped 2 bases and J dropped 0 bases, with 8 bases sitting between them. Looked up from germline, CDR1 is SGHRS and CDR2 is YFSETQ. This CDR3 has 14 residues. The CDR3 loop is CASSLQAANYGYTF. The CDR3 bases are TGCGCCAGCAGCTTACAGGCCGCTAACTATGGCTACACCTTC.

This chain connects TRBV15 to TRBJ2-6; D is undetermined. V lost 6 bases and J 0 bases, leaving 9 bases between the germline ends. Germline CDR1 and CDR2: LNHNV and YYDKDF (reference sequence). The CDR3 has 15 residues. For the CDR3, the DNA is TGTGCCACCAGGCGGTCAAGCTCTGGGGCCAACGTCCTGACTTTC. This encodes CATRRSSSGANVLTF.

This clone was found a few times. The gene calls are TRBV4-2 and TRBJ1-2; unclear D gene. CDR1 LGHNA and CDR2 YNFKEQ come from the germline V gene. This CDR3 is 12 amino acids long. V shed 4 bases and J shed 5 bases, with 8 bases lying between them. This CDR3 is CASSPRGYGYTF. For the CDR3, the DNA is TGTGCCAGCAGCCCTCGGGGTTATGGCTACACCTTC.

Notes on this clone: The sample carries other DNA sequences with the same CDR3. The CDR3: CASSLSRDTEAFF. The CDR3 DNA reads TGTGCCAGCAGTTTATCTCGGGACACTGAAGCTTTCTTT. The chain has TRBV12-3 or TRBV12-4 and TRBJ1-1; D call uncertain. The CDR3 has 13 residues. Trimming stripped 2 bases from V and 3 bases from J, with 7 bases between.

This chain joins TRBV9 and TRBJ2-2; 7 bases match TRBD2. The CDR3 runs to 20 residues. Germline loops: CDR1 SGDLS, CDR2 YYNGEE. Trimming removed 0 bases from V and 1 base from J; junction bases left unmatched: 15. As DNA, the CDR3 is TGTGCCAGCAGCGTAGAGAGGTCTCTACTAGCGAACAAGAACACCGGGGAGCTGTTTTTT. Residues: CASSVERSLLANKNTGELFF.

The chain carries TRBV7-9 and TRBJ1-6; D call uncertain. Germline CDR1 and CDR2: SEHNR and FQNEAQ (reference sequence). With 0 bases removed from V and 8 bases from J, the gap between germline ends came to 8 bases. The CDR3 is 14 residues long. DNA of the CDR3: TGTGCCAGCAGCTTAGCGTTCCCGGATTCACCCCTCCACTTT. It encodes CASSLAFPDSPLHF. Full variable domain (outside the CDR3, taken from reference TRBV7-9 and TRBJ1-6): DTGVSQNPRHKITKRGQNVTFRCDPISEHNRLYWYRQTLGQGPEFLTYFQNEAQLEKSRLLSDRFSAERPKGSFSTLEIQRTEQGDSAMYLCASSLAFPDSPLHFGNGTRLTVT.

The V call is TRBV3-1 (or the pseudogene TRBV3-2), the J call TRBJ2-1, with a weak D call TRBD2 (6 bases). V lost 0 bases and J lost 6, with 15 bases in between. The CDR3 is made up of 16 amino acids. Germline CDR1 and CDR2: LGHDT and YNNKEL (reference sequence). This CDR3 reads CASSQEGGTGSNEQFF. In nucleotides, the CDR3 is TGTGCCAGCAGCCAAGAGGGCGGGACCGGTTCCAATGAGCAGTTCTTC.